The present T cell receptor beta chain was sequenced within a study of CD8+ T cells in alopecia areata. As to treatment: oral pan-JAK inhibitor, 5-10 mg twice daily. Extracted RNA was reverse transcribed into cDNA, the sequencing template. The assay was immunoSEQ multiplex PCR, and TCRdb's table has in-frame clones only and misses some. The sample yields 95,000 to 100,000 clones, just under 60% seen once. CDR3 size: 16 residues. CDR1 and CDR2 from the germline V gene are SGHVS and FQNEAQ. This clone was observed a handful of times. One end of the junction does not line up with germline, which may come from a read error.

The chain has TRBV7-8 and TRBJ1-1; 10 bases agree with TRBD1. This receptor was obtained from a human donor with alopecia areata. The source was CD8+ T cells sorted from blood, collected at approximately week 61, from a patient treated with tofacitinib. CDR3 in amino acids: CASSVALRTGGTEAFF. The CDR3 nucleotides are TGTGCCAGCAGCGTAGCCCTAAGGACAGGGGGCACTGAAGCTTTCTTT.